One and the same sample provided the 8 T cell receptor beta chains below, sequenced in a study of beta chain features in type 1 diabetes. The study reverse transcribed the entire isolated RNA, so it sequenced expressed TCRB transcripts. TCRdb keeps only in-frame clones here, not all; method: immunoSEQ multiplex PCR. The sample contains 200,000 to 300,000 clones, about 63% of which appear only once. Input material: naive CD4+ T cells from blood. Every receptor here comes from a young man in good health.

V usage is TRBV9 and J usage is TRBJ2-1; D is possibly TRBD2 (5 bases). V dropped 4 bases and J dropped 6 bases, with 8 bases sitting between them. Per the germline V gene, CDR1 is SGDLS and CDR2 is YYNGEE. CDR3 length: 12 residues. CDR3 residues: CASSFGGNEQFF. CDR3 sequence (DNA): TGTGCCAGCAGCTTTGGAGGCAATGAGCAGTTCTTC.

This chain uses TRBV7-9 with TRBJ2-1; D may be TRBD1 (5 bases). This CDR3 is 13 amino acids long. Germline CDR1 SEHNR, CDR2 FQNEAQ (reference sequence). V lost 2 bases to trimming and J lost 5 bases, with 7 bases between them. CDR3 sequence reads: CASSLRTNNEQFF. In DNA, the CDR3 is TGTGCCAGCAGCTTAAGGACAAACAATGAGCAGTTCTTC.

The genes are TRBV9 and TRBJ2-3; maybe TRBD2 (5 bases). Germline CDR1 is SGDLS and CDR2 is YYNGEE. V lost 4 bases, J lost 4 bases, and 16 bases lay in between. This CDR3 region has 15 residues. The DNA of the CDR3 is TGTGCCAGCAGCTTCACGGACTCGCGGGCAGATACGCAGTATTTT. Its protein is CASSFTDSRADTQYF.

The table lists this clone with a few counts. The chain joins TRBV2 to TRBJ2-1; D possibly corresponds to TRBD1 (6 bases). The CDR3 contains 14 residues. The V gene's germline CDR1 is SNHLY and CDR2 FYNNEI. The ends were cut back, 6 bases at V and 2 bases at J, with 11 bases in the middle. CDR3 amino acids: CASRKQGTYNEQFF. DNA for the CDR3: TGTGCCAGCAGGAAACAGGGAACCTACAATGAGCAGTTCTTC.

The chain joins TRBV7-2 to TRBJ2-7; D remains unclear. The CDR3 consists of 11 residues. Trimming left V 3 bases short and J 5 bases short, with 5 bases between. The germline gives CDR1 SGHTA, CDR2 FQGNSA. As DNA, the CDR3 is TGTGCCAGCAGCTTCAGTAACGAGCAGTACTTC. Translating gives CASSFSNEQYF.

In DNA, the CDR3 is TGCGCCAGCAGCCAAGTAGGGACTAGTGTGGAGACCCAGTACTTC. This translates into CASSQVGTSVETQYF. The chain employs TRBV4-1 and TRBJ2-5; 8 bases line up with TRBD2. V shed 1 base, J shed 5 bases, and the junction held 6 bases outside the gene matches. This CDR3 contains 15 residues. CDR1 is MGHRA, CDR2 YSYEKL, per germline.

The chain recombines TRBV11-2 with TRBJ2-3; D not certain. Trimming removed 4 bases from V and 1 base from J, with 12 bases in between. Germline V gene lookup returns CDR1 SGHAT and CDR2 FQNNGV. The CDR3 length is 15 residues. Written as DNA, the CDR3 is TGTGCCAGCAGCTCAGTGGAAAGGGGCACAGATACGCAGTATTTT. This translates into CASSSVERGTDTQYF. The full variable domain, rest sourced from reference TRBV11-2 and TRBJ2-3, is EAGVAQSPRYKIIEKRQSVAFWCNPISGHATLYWYQQILGQGPKLLIQFQNNGVVDDSQLPKDRFSAERLKGVDSTLKIQPAKLEDSAVYLCASSSVERGTDTQYFGPGTRLTVL.

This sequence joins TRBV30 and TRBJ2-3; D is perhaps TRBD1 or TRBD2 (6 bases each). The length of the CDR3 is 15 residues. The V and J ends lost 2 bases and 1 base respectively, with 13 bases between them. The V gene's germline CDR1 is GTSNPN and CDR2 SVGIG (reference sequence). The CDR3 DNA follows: TGTGCCTGGAGTCGGGGGCCTGGGGGCACAGATACGCAGTATTTT. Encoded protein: CAWSRGPGGTDTQYF.